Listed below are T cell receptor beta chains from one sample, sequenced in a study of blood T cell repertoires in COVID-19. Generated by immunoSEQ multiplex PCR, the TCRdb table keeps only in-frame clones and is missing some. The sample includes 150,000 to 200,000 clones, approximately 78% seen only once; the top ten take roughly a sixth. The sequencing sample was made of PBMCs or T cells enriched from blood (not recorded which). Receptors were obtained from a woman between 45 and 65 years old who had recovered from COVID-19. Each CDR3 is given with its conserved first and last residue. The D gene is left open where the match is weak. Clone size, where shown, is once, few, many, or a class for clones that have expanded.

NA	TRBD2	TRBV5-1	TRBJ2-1	TGCGCCAGCAGCAGTTCTAGCGGGAGGGCACATGAGCAGTTCTTC	CASSSSSGRAHEQFF
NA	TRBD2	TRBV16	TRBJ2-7	TGTGCCAGCAGCCAACCACGGGCCAGCGGGAGCAGGGACGAGCAGTACTTC	CASSQPRASGSRDEQYF
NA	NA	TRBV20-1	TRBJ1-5	TGCAGTGCTAGTAGGGGGGGGAATAGCAATCAGCCCCAGCATTTT	CSASRGGNSNQPQHF
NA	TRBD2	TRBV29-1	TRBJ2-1	TGCAGCGTTGAGGCTAGCGGGAGCTTTTACAATGAGCAGTTCTTC	CSVEASGSFYNEQFF
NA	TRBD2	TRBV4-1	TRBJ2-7	TGCGCCAGCAGCGACCCACTAGCGGTTTCAGTCGAGCAGTACTTC	CASSDPLAVSVEQYF
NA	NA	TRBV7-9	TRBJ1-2	TGTGCCAGCAGCTTCCCGTCCGGGGAGGACTATGGCTACACCTTC	CASSFPSGEDYGYTF
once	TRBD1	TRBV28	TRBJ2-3	TGTGCCAGCAATCCGGGACAGATCACAGATACGCAGTATTTT	CASNPGQITDTQYF
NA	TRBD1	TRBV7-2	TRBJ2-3	TGTGCCAGCAGCTTAGACAGGGGTGGGGCAGATACGCAGTATTTT	CASSLDRGGADTQYF
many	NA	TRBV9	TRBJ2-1	TGTGCCAGCAGCGTAGATGGGACATTCTACAATGAGCAGTTCTTC	CASSVDGTFYNEQFF
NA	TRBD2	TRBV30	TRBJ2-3	TGTGCCTGGAGTGCTACCGGGACTAGCTTAGATACGCAGTATTTT	CAWSATGTSLDTQYF
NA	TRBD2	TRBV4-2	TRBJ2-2	TGTGCCAGCAGCCAAGGCGGGGGACTAGCGGGATCCACCGGGGAGCTGTTTTTT	CASSQGGGLAGSTGELFF
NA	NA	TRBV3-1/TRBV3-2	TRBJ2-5	TGTGCCAGCAGCCACGCCCGGGGGCAAGAGACCCAGTACTTC	CASSHARGQETQYF
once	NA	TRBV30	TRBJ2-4	TGTGCCTGTCTAGCCAAAAACATTCAGTACTTC	CACLAKNIQYF
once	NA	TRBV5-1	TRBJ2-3	TGCGCCAGCAGCGAACTAAGCACAGATACGCAGTATTTT	CASSELSTDTQYF
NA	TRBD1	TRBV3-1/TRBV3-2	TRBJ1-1	TGTGCCAGCAGCCTAGGACAGGGGCTGAACACTGAAGCTTTCTTT	CASSLGQGLNTEAFF
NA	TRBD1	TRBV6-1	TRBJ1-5	TGTGCCAGCAGTGAGCAGGGGGGTTGGGTCAATCAGCCCCAGCATTTT	CASSEQGGWVNQPQHF
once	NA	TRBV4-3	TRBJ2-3	TGCGCCAGCAGCCAAGATGATCCCGGGAGAGGGAGCACAGATACGCAGTATTTT	CASSQDDPGRGSTDTQYF
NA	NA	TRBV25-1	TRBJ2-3	TGTGCCAGCAGTGAGAATCTCAAACTCACAGATACGCAGTATTTT	CASSENLKLTDTQYF
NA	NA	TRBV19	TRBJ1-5	TGTGCCAGTAGTCCACGGGGTTTCAATCAGCCCCAGCATTTT	CASSPRGFNQPQHF
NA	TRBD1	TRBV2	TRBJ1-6	TGTGCCAGCAGGAGCGAGGGGACAGGAACGTCACCCCTCCACTTT	CASRSEGTGTSPLHF
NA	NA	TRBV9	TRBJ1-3	TGTGCCAGCAGCGTAGAGGGGGGGTATTCTGTTGGAAACACCATATATTTT	CASSVEGGYSVGNTIYF
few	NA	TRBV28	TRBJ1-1	TGTGCCAGCAATCCTACAGGTGGAGTGACAGCTTTCTTT	CASNPTGGVTAFF
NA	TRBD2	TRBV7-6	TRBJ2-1	TGTGCCAGCAGCTTAGGATTTGTAGCGGGAGACAATGAGCAGTTCTTC	CASSLGFVAGDNEQFF
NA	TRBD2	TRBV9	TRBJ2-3	TGTGCCAGCAGCGGACCCACTAGCGGGAGGGCCATGGCGCAGTATTTT	CASSGPTSGRAMAQYF
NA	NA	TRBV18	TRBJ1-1	TGTGCCAGCTCAAGTCGAGGTGAAGCTTTCTTT	CASSSRGEAFF
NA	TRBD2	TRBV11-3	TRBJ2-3	TGTGCCAGCAGCTTGACTAGCGGGGGGCTTGTCACGACGCAGTATTTT	CASSLTSGGLVTTQYF
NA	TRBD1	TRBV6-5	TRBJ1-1	TGTGCCAGCAGTCCCACCAGGGGGCTGGGTGAAGCTTTCTTT	CASSPTRGLGEAFF
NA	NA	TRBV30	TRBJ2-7	TGTGCCTGGAGTGTCCGATCGGAGGTCGAGCAGTACTTC	CAWSVRSEVEQYF
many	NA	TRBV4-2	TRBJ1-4	TGTGCCAGCAGCCAACCGGACAGATCTAATGAAAAACTGTTTTTT	CASSQPDRSNEKLFF
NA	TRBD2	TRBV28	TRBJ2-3	TGTGCCAGCAGTTTACTAGCGGGAGAGCTCACAGATACGCAGTATTTT	CASSLLAGELTDTQYF
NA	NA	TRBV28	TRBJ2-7	TGTGCCAGTGGACAGAGTCTAACCTACGAGCAGTACTTC	CASGQSLTYEQYF
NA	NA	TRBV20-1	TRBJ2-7	TGCAGTGCTAGTCTGGGAGAGAACGAGCAGTACTTC	CSASLGENEQYF
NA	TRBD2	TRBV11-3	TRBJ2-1	TGTGCCAGCAGCAAACTAGCGGGAGACAATGAGCAGTTCTTC	CASSKLAGDNEQFF
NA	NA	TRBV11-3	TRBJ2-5	TGTGCCAGCAGCCCGCTTATGAGGCGGTGGGAGACCCAGTACTTC	CASSPLMRRWETQYF
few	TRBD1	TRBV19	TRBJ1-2	TGTGCCAGTAGCCTAGACCGGGACAGGGGGTATGGCTACACCTTC	CASSLDRDRGYGYTF
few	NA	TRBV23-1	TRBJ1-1	TGCGCCAGCAGTCATAATTATCCTCACCTCTTACTTATGAACACTGAAGCTTTCTTT	CASSHNYPHLLLMNTEAFF
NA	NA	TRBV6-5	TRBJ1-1	TGTGCCAGCAGTAGGACACGGACTGAAGCTTTCTTT	CASSRTRTEAFF
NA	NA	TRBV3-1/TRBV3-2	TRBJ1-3	TGTGCCAGCTCAGGGATTGCTGGAAACACCATATATTTT	CASSGIAGNTIYF
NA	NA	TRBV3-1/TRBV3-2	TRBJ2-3	TGTGCCAGCAGCCCAGGGGGGAGGCTACTCACAGATACGCAGTATTTT	CASSPGGRLLTDTQYF
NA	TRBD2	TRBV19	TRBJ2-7	TGTGCCAGTAGTATAAGGACTAGCGGTTACAACTACGAGCAGTACTTC	CASSIRTSGYNYEQYF
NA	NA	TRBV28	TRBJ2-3	TGTGCCAGCAGTCTAAGTTTAACGGAGGGGATTTTT	CASSLSLTEGIF
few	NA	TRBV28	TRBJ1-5	TGTGCCAGCAGTTTACTGACAGGAAGCAATCAGCCCCAGCATTTT	CASSLLTGSNQPQHF
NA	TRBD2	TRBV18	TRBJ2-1	TGTGCCAGCTCACCCGGGACTAGCGGGAGCTCCTACAATGAGCAGTTCTTC	CASSPGTSGSSYNEQFF
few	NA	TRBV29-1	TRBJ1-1	TGCAGCGCCTGGACAGTGGGGACTGAAGCTTTCTTT	CSAWTVGTEAFF
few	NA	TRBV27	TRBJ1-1	TGTGCCAGCATGCGATTCTCAGGGGAACGAACTGAAGCTTTCTTT	CASMRFSGERTEAFF
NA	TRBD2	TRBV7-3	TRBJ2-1	TGTGCCAGCAGCCCCAGACTAGCGGGAGTTTATGAGCAGTTCTTC	CASSPRLAGVYEQFF
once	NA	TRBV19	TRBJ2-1	TGTGCCAGTAGATACGCGGCGCGGGGATGGGCGGATGAGCAGTTCTTC	CASRYAARGWADEQFF
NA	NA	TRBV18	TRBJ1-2	TGTGCCAGCTCACCACTTCAAGTCCAGCAGGCTGTTCATGGCTACACCTTC	CASSPLQVQQAVHGYTF
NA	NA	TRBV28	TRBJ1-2	TGTGCCAGCAGTTTAACGCCGAGCTATGGCTACACCTTC	CASSLTPSYGYTF
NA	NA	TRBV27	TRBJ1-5	TGTGCCAGCAGTGAGCAGGGTTTTGGGCCCCAGCATTTT	CASSEQGFGPQHF
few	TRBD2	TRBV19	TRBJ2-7	TGTGCCAGTAGTATAGAGTCCTCAGTAGCGGGAGCTTACGAGCAGTACTTC	CASSIESSVAGAYEQYF